This is a list of T cell receptor beta chains from one sample in a study of long-term antiretroviral therapy in people with HIV. The repertoire was sequenced with immunoSEQ multiplex PCR; TCRdb's copy has only in-frame clones and lacks some. Of about 30,000 clones in the sample, 70% to 90% were seen once. The specimen comprised unsorted PBMCs, sampled 3 years after starting antiretroviral therapy. The source is a middle-aged man with HIV. Both conserved end residues are part of each CDR3. The order of the fields is clone size, J gene, V gene, D gene, CDR3 protein, CDR3 DNA. A D gene is named only where the DNA matches it firmly. Rows may omit the clone size; those that give it use once, few, many or a size class.

- TRBJ2-3 TRBV2 - CASSPPGARRPDTQYF TGTGCCAGCAGTCCCCCGGGGGCGCGGCGCCCAGATACGCAGTATTTT
once TRBJ2-2 TRBV9 TRBD2 CASSIERTLAGVTNTGELFF TGTGCCAGCAGCATAGAAAGGACACTAGCGGGAGTTACGAACACCGGGGAGCTGTTTTTT
- TRBJ2-7 TRBV28 - CASSLIGGEQYF TGTGCCAGCAGTTTGATAGGTGGGGAGCAGTACTTC
- TRBJ1-1 TRBV28 - CASSPDFNTEAFF TGTGCCAGCAGCCCGGATTTTAACACTGAAGCTTTCTTT
- TRBJ1-4 TRBV7-9 - CASSLPGEVDATNEKLFF TGTGCCAGCAGCCTCCCGGGGGAGGTCGACGCAACTAATGAAAAACTGTTTTTT
- TRBJ2-1 TRBV15 - CATSRGRAFADSSYNEQFF TGTGCCACCAGCAGGGGTAGGGCCTTTGCGGATAGCTCCTACAATGAGCAGTTCTTC
- TRBJ2-7 TRBV6-1 TRBD1 CASISRDRGFHEQYF TGTGCCAGCATTAGCCGGGACAGGGGTTTCCACGAGCAGTACTTC
- TRBJ2-4 TRBV6-1 - CASSENSSGKNIQYF TGTGCCAGCAGTGAAAATTCGTCAGGCAAAAACATTCAGTACTTC
- TRBJ2-7 TRBV20-1 - CSVEGTYEQYF TGCAGTGTCGAGGGGACCTACGAGCAGTACTTC
few TRBJ1-2 TRBV18 - CASSPQGTAGYGYTF TGTGCCAGCTCACCACAGGGGACGGCTGGCTATGGCTACACCTTC
- TRBJ2-7 TRBV6-1 TRBD2 CASSTGLAGEAPYF TGTGCCAGCAGCACAGGACTAGCGGGAGAAGCGCCGTACTTC
- TRBJ1-2 TRBV6-5 - CASSPLDGGYTF TGTGCCAGCAGTCCCTTGGACGGGGGCTACACCTTC
- TRBJ1-5 TRBV4-1 - CASSLYGGHNQPQHF TGCGCCAGCAGCCTCTACGGGGGGCACAATCAGCCCCAGCATTTT
- TRBJ1-2 TRBV28 - CASTEGYNGYTF TGTGCCAGCACGGAGGGGTACAATGGCTACACCTTC
few TRBJ1-2 TRBV1 - CTSSQVLKGGKVNYGYTF TGCACCAGCAGCCAAGTTCTAAAGGGGGGGAAAGTAAACTATGGCTACACCTTC
few TRBJ2-1 TRBV6-5 - CASSYGGGRYNEQFF TGTGCCAGCAGTTACGGCGGGGGCCGCTACAATGAGCAGTTCTTC
- TRBJ2-1 TRBV14 TRBD2 CASSPRGEGRRVNEQFF TGTGCCAGCAGCCCGCGGGGGGAGGGCCGTCGTGTCAATGAGCAGTTCTTC
- TRBJ2-2 TRBV19 - CASSPWGGGAGELFF TGTGCCAGTAGTCCTTGGGGTGGCGGGGCCGGGGAGCTGTTTTTT
- TRBJ2-1 TRBV11-3 - CASSWVEGAKRNEQFF TGTGCCAGCAGCTGGGTGGAGGGGGCTAAAAGGAATGAGCAGTTCTTC
- TRBJ1-1 TRBV11-3 TRBD1 CASSLATGGKAFF TGTGCCAGCAGCTTAGCGACAGGGGGTAAAGCTTTCTTT
- TRBJ2-3 TRBV27 - CASSLVGSLGTDTQYF TGTGCCAGCAGTTTGGTCGGGAGCTTGGGGACAGATACGCAGTATTTT
- TRBJ2-3 TRBV2 TRBD2 CASSEWTLTGGADTQYF TGTGCCAGCAGTGAATGGACCCTAACGGGGGGAGCAGATACGCAGTATTTT
once TRBJ2-1 TRBV19 TRBD2 CASSTSKLAGGPPRGEQFF TGTGCCAGTAGTACGTCCAAACTAGCGGGAGGACCTCCACGGGGTGAGCAGTTCTTC
few TRBJ1-2 TRBV2 - CASRGGRGYTF TGTGCCAGCCGGGGTGGGAGGGGCTACACCTTC
- TRBJ2-6 TRBV9 - CASSAGKLLTF TGTGCCAGCAGCGCTGGGAAACTCCTGACTTTC
- TRBJ2-2 TRBV6-6 TRBD1 CASLARTGEGTGELFF TGTGCCAGCCTCGCCAGGACAGGGGAGGGCACCGGGGAGCTGTTTTTT
large TRBJ2-7 TRBV6-6 TRBD1 CASSIDRVDPYEQYF TGTGCCAGCAGTATCGACAGGGTGGACCCCTACGAGCAGTACTTC
- TRBJ2-3 TRBV27 - CASSLWPKPSTDTQYF TGTGCCAGCAGTTTATGGCCGAAACCTAGCACAGATACGCAGTATTTT
- TRBJ2-3 TRBV10-3 - CAISVSKDGGSITQYF TGTGCCATCAGTGTCTCGAAGGACGGGGGTTCCATTACGCAGTATTTT
- TRBJ2-1 TRBV5-5 - CASNPRQETYNEQFF TGTGCCAGCAACCCTAGACAGGAGACCTACAATGAGCAGTTCTTC
- TRBJ2-7 TRBV7-2 - CASSLRGIFGEQYF TGTGCCAGCAGCCTCAGGGGAATTTTCGGCGAGCAGTACTTC
once TRBJ2-7 TRBV6-6 - CASSYSGQGGYEQYF TGTGCCAGCAGTTACTCTGGGCAGGGGGGGTACGAGCAGTACTTC
- TRBJ1-1 TRBV5-6 - CASSWGLGGEAFF TGTGCCAGCAGCTGGGGACTGGGAGGGGAAGCTTTCTTT
once TRBJ1-1 TRBV4-1 TRBD1 CASSHPKGGGMNTEAFF TGCGCCAGCAGCCACCCTAAAGGGGGCGGGATGAACACTGAAGCTTTCTTT
- TRBJ2-4 TRBV6-1 TRBD2 CASSEGSLALNF TGTGCCAGCAGTGAAGGATCACTAGCGCTGAACTTC
- TRBJ2-3 TRBV13 - CASSGPGTTRGGATDTQYF TGTGCCAGCAGCGGGCCCGGGACAACGAGAGGAGGGGCGACAGATACGCAGTATTTT
- TRBJ1-3 TRBV5-4 TRBD1 CASSPRQGGNTIYF TGTGCCAGCAGCCCTCGACAGGGTGGAAACACCATATATTTT
- TRBJ2-4 TRBV4-1 - CASSQGSPGVTVQYF TGCGCCAGCAGCCAAGGTAGTCCAGGGGTTACCGTTCAGTACTTC
- TRBJ2-2 TRBV6-1 - CASSEVPVIVTGELFF TGTGCCAGCAGTGAAGTCCCCGTGATTGTGACCGGGGAGCTGTTTTTT
- TRBJ2-1 TRBV18 TRBD2 CASSPATGSGTNNEQFF TGTGCCAGCTCACCCGCGACGGGCAGCGGGACGAACAATGAGCAGTTCTTC